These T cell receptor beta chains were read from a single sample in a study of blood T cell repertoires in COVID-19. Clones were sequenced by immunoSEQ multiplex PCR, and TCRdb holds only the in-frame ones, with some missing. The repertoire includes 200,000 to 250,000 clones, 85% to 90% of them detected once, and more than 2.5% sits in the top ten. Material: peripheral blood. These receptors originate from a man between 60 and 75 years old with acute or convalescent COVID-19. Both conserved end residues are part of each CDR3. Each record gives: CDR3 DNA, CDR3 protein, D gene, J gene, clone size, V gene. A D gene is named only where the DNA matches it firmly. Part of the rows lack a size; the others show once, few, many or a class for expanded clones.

cdr3_nt: TGTGCCAGTAGTATAACGGCTGGGGCCAACGTCCTGACTTTC
cdr3_aa: CASSITAGANVLTF
d_call: NA
j_call: TRBJ2-6
clone_size: NA
v_call: TRBV19

cdr3_nt: TGTGCCAGCAGTTTTTCTCTAGCGGGGGGTTCCTACGAGCAGTACTTC
cdr3_aa: CASSFSLAGGSYEQYF
d_call: TRBD2
j_call: TRBJ2-7
clone_size: few
v_call: TRBV27

cdr3_nt: TGTGCCAGCAGCCGGACAGGGCCGGAGACCCAGTACTTC
cdr3_aa: CASSRTGPETQYF
d_call: TRBD1
j_call: TRBJ2-5
clone_size: NA
v_call: TRBV5-6

cdr3_nt: TGTGCCAGCAGCGGACAGGGGGCGCAGGGCTACACCTTC
cdr3_aa: CASSGQGAQGYTF
d_call: TRBD1
j_call: TRBJ1-2
clone_size: NA
v_call: TRBV7-9

cdr3_nt: TGTGCCAGTAGCGACAGGGCGTCTGGAAACACCATATATTTT
cdr3_aa: CASSDRASGNTIYF
d_call: TRBD1
j_call: TRBJ1-3
clone_size: NA
v_call: TRBV19

cdr3_nt: TGTGCCAGCAAACAGGGGGCGAGTCAGCCCCAGCATTTT
cdr3_aa: CASKQGASQPQHF
d_call: TRBD1
j_call: TRBJ1-5
clone_size: NA
v_call: TRBV6-5

cdr3_nt: TGTGCCAGCAGTTACTCGTTACTGCACCAAGAGACCCAGTACTTC
cdr3_aa: CASSYSLLHQETQYF
d_call: NA
j_call: TRBJ2-5
clone_size: NA
v_call: TRBV6-5

cdr3_nt: TGTGCCAGCAGCCCAGGAGGAGAAAAACTGTTTTTT
cdr3_aa: CASSPGGEKLFF
d_call: NA
j_call: TRBJ1-4
clone_size: once
v_call: TRBV12-3/TRBV12-4

cdr3_nt: TGTGCCAGCAGCAACGGGGGGGGCACAGATACGCAGTATTTT
cdr3_aa: CASSNGGGTDTQYF
d_call: TRBD2
j_call: TRBJ2-3
clone_size: NA
v_call: TRBV7-2

cdr3_nt: TGTGCCAGCAGTGAAATCGGCTCGACAGGGTCTAATGAAAAACTGTTTTTT
cdr3_aa: CASSEIGSTGSNEKLFF
d_call: TRBD1
j_call: TRBJ1-4
clone_size: NA
v_call: TRBV2

cdr3_nt: TGTGCCAGCAGCTCCCTCGGGACAGAAGAGACCCAGTACTTC
cdr3_aa: CASSSLGTEETQYF
d_call: TRBD1
j_call: TRBJ2-5
clone_size: NA
v_call: TRBV7-3

cdr3_nt: TGTGCCACCAGCAGATGGGGACAGAGCAATCAGCCCCAGCATTTT
cdr3_aa: CATSRWGQSNQPQHF
d_call: TRBD1
j_call: TRBJ1-5
clone_size: once
v_call: TRBV15

cdr3_nt: TGTGCCAGCTTAAAACAGGACCTGAACACTGAAGCTTTCTTT
cdr3_aa: CASLKQDLNTEAFF
d_call: NA
j_call: TRBJ1-1
clone_size: NA
v_call: TRBV2

cdr3_nt: TGTGCCAGCAGTCACGGACCGACAGTTGTCCAAGAGACCCAGTACTTC
cdr3_aa: CASSHGPTVVQETQYF
d_call: NA
j_call: TRBJ2-5
clone_size: NA
v_call: TRBV6-2/TRBV6-3

cdr3_nt: TGTGCCAGCGGTCAGGGGTCTCGTAGCACAGATACGCAGTATTTT
cdr3_aa: CASGQGSRSTDTQYF
d_call: NA
j_call: TRBJ2-3
clone_size: once
v_call: TRBV27

cdr3_nt: TGTGCCAGCAGCTTGGCCACGATAGACTCTGGAAACACCATATATTTT
cdr3_aa: CASSLATIDSGNTIYF
d_call: NA
j_call: TRBJ1-3
clone_size: NA
v_call: TRBV5-5

cdr3_nt: TGTGCCAGCAGTTACGGACAGAAAGAGACCCAGTACTTC
cdr3_aa: CASSYGQKETQYF
d_call: NA
j_call: TRBJ2-5
clone_size: NA
v_call: TRBV6-2/TRBV6-3

cdr3_nt: TGTGCCAGTAGTATCAGGGGGCCAGATACGCAGTATTTT
cdr3_aa: CASSIRGPDTQYF
d_call: TRBD1
j_call: TRBJ2-3
clone_size: NA
v_call: TRBV19

cdr3_nt: TGTGCTAGTGCCCCTGGGGGGACCAAACAGGGGGATACGCAGTATTTT
cdr3_aa: CASAPGGTKQGDTQYF
d_call: NA
j_call: TRBJ2-3
clone_size: NA
v_call: TRBV12-5

cdr3_nt: TGTGCCAGCAGCTTAGGAATGAAGGGGGCGCGGATAAATGGCTACACCTTC
cdr3_aa: CASSLGMKGARINGYTF
d_call: TRBD1
j_call: TRBJ1-2
clone_size: NA
v_call: TRBV11-2

cdr3_nt: TGTGCCAGCAGCGTAGGACAGGGGCAAGAGACCCAGTACTTC
cdr3_aa: CASSVGQGQETQYF
d_call: TRBD1
j_call: TRBJ2-5
clone_size: NA
v_call: TRBV7-2

cdr3_nt: TGTGCCAGCAGCGAGACTAGCGGGGGGGCAAACGGTCGGTTCTTC
cdr3_aa: CASSETSGGANGRFF
d_call: TRBD2
j_call: TRBJ2-1
clone_size: NA
v_call: TRBV9

cdr3_nt: TGTGCCAGCTCACCACCCCAGGTCGCCGGGGAGCTGTTTTTT
cdr3_aa: CASSPPQVAGELFF
d_call: NA
j_call: TRBJ2-2
clone_size: NA
v_call: TRBV18

cdr3_nt: TGTGCCAGCAGTTTATCGGACTATGGCTACACCTTC
cdr3_aa: CASSLSDYGYTF
d_call: NA
j_call: TRBJ1-2
clone_size: NA
v_call: TRBV28

cdr3_nt: TGTGCCAGCAGCTTGAGGGGTCGGGGAGGGAGCAATCAGCCCCAGCATTTT
cdr3_aa: CASSLRGRGGSNQPQHF
d_call: NA
j_call: TRBJ1-5
clone_size: NA
v_call: TRBV7-2

cdr3_nt: TGTGCCAGCAGCGAGACAGGGTGGAATGAGCAGTTCTTC
cdr3_aa: CASSETGWNEQFF
d_call: TRBD1
j_call: TRBJ2-1
clone_size: NA
v_call: TRBV6-4

cdr3_nt: TGTGCCAGCAGCCTCCATGGGGCGGGGCGCTCCTACGAGCAGTACTTC
cdr3_aa: CASSLHGAGRSYEQYF
d_call: NA
j_call: TRBJ2-7
clone_size: NA
v_call: TRBV7-2

cdr3_nt: TGTGCCACCAGCACTCCGGGTCCCTACAATGAGCAGTTCTTC
cdr3_aa: CATSTPGPYNEQFF
d_call: NA
j_call: TRBJ2-1
clone_size: once
v_call: TRBV15

cdr3_nt: TGTGCCAGCAGCTTGTCCCCGGGTCTCGCCGCCAATGGCTACACCTTC
cdr3_aa: CASSLSPGLAANGYTF
d_call: NA
j_call: TRBJ1-2
clone_size: few
v_call: TRBV5-5

cdr3_nt: TGCGCCAGCCGGGCGGGGGGGCGGACTAATGAAAAACTGTTTTTT
cdr3_aa: CASRAGGRTNEKLFF
d_call: NA
j_call: TRBJ1-4
clone_size: NA
v_call: TRBV5-1

cdr3_nt: TGTGCCAGCAGCCCTGTCTACTATGGCTACACCTTC
cdr3_aa: CASSPVYYGYTF
d_call: NA
j_call: TRBJ1-2
clone_size: NA
v_call: TRBV6-2/TRBV6-3

cdr3_nt: TGCGCCAGCTGCCCCCGGACAGGGGACACCGGGGAGCTGTTTTTT
cdr3_aa: CASCPRTGDTGELFF
d_call: TRBD1
j_call: TRBJ2-2
clone_size: NA
v_call: TRBV5-1

cdr3_nt: TGTGCCAGCAGCCCCTCCCCCCTGACAGGGGTGAATGGCTACACCTTC
cdr3_aa: CASSPSPLTGVNGYTF
d_call: TRBD1
j_call: TRBJ1-2
clone_size: once
v_call: TRBV7-2

cdr3_nt: TGTGCCAGCAGTGTCCCGGGACAGGGGAACACTGAAGCTTTCTTT
cdr3_aa: CASSVPGQGNTEAFF
d_call: TRBD1
j_call: TRBJ1-1
clone_size: once
v_call: TRBV2

cdr3_nt: TGTGCCAGCAGCCCCGGGGACAGGGTAAACTATGGCTACACCTTC
cdr3_aa: CASSPGDRVNYGYTF
d_call: TRBD1
j_call: TRBJ1-2
clone_size: few
v_call: TRBV7-3

cdr3_nt: TGTGCCAGCAGCTTAGGTTACAGAAACGAGCAGTACTTC
cdr3_aa: CASSLGYRNEQYF
d_call: NA
j_call: TRBJ2-7
clone_size: NA
v_call: TRBV7-2

cdr3_nt: TGTGCCAGCAGCCTAGAGACAGGGGCCTACGAGCAGTACTTC
cdr3_aa: CASSLETGAYEQYF
d_call: TRBD1
j_call: TRBJ2-7
clone_size: NA
v_call: TRBV5-4

cdr3_nt: TGTGCCAGCAGTTTCCGGGAGGGCCTATCCGGCTACACCTTC
cdr3_aa: CASSFREGLSGYTF
d_call: NA
j_call: TRBJ1-2
clone_size: NA
v_call: TRBV27

cdr3_nt: TGTGCCAGCAGCTCCGCTAGCGGGGGATTTTACAATGAGCAGTTCTTC
cdr3_aa: CASSSASGGFYNEQFF
d_call: TRBD2
j_call: TRBJ2-1
clone_size: NA
v_call: TRBV7-7

cdr3_nt: TGTGCCAGCAGCCGGCGAGCAGGGGGCGGCTACACCTTC
cdr3_aa: CASSRRAGGGYTF
d_call: TRBD1
j_call: TRBJ1-2
clone_size: NA
v_call: TRBV7-2

cdr3_nt: TGTGCCAGCAGCCCTAATGGTCGTAGCCAAGAGACCCAGTACTTC
cdr3_aa: CASSPNGRSQETQYF
d_call: NA
j_call: TRBJ2-5
clone_size: NA
v_call: TRBV7-3

cdr3_nt: TGTGCCAGCAGCTTAGAAGTGGCCTCCCAGCCCCAGCATTTT
cdr3_aa: CASSLEVASQPQHF
d_call: NA
j_call: TRBJ1-5
clone_size: NA
v_call: TRBV11-1

cdr3_nt: TGTGCCAGCAGCTTAGTAGGGGAAGGCTATGGCTACACCTTC
cdr3_aa: CASSLVGEGYGYTF
d_call: NA
j_call: TRBJ1-2
clone_size: NA
v_call: TRBV7-9

cdr3_nt: TGTGCCAGCAGCCCGATGGGACAGGGTCACACAGATACGCAGTATTTT
cdr3_aa: CASSPMGQGHTDTQYF
d_call: TRBD1
j_call: TRBJ2-3
clone_size: NA
v_call: TRBV11-3

cdr3_nt: TGTGCCAGCAGCTTAAGGGGACAGACCTCTGGAAACACCATATATTTT
cdr3_aa: CASSLRGQTSGNTIYF
d_call: TRBD1
j_call: TRBJ1-3
clone_size: NA
v_call: TRBV11-2

cdr3_nt: TGTGCCAGCAGGCCGGGGGTTGGTACTAATGAAAAACTGTTTTTT
cdr3_aa: CASRPGVGTNEKLFF
d_call: NA
j_call: TRBJ1-4
clone_size: few
v_call: TRBV6-5

cdr3_nt: TGTGCCAGCAGCCCCGGGACAGGGGTCCTCACTGAAGCTTTCTTT
cdr3_aa: CASSPGTGVLTEAFF
d_call: TRBD1
j_call: TRBJ1-1
clone_size: NA
v_call: TRBV11-3

cdr3_nt: TGCGCCAGCAGCCAAGACCCACTAAACCGGAGCCCCCAGTACTTC
cdr3_aa: CASSQDPLNRSPQYF
d_call: NA
j_call: TRBJ2-5
clone_size: NA
v_call: TRBV4-3

cdr3_nt: TGTGCCAGCAGTTCCGGGACAGGGGGCGTCGGAAACACCATATATTTT
cdr3_aa: CASSSGTGGVGNTIYF
d_call: TRBD1
j_call: TRBJ1-3
clone_size: NA
v_call: TRBV6-5

cdr3_nt: TGCAGTGCTAGTAGCGGGGGAATGAACACCGGGGAGCTGTTTTTT
cdr3_aa: CSASSGGMNTGELFF
d_call: TRBD2
j_call: TRBJ2-2
clone_size: NA
v_call: TRBV20-1

cdr3_nt: TGTGCCAGCGGGGGACAGGGGAGTCTTAACACCGGGGAGCTGTTTTTT
cdr3_aa: CASGGQGSLNTGELFF
d_call: TRBD1
j_call: TRBJ2-2
clone_size: NA
v_call: TRBV2

cdr3_nt: TGTGCCAGTACCAGCGGGGGGGCCGTGGAGACCCAGTACTTC
cdr3_aa: CASTSGGAVETQYF
d_call: TRBD2
j_call: TRBJ2-5
clone_size: NA
v_call: TRBV19

cdr3_nt: TGTGCCAGCAGCTTAGGCGGGACAGCCTACGAGCAGTACTTC
cdr3_aa: CASSLGGTAYEQYF
d_call: NA
j_call: TRBJ2-7
clone_size: NA
v_call: TRBV11-3

cdr3_nt: TGCGCCAGCAGCCAGCAGGTAGCGGGGGTAAACAATGAGCAGTTCTTC
cdr3_aa: CASSQQVAGVNNEQFF
d_call: TRBD2
j_call: TRBJ2-1
clone_size: NA
v_call: TRBV5-1

cdr3_nt: TGTGCCAGCAGCACGACAGGGGGGACCTACGAGCAGTACTTC
cdr3_aa: CASSTTGGTYEQYF
d_call: TRBD1
j_call: TRBJ2-7
clone_size: NA
v_call: TRBV7-2

cdr3_nt: TGTGCCAGCAGAGGAGGGGTGAGCAATCAGCCCCAGCATTTT
cdr3_aa: CASRGGVSNQPQHF
d_call: NA
j_call: TRBJ1-5
clone_size: NA
v_call: TRBV28

cdr3_nt: TGTGCCAGCAGTCCCCCCACGATGGAGGAAGCTTTCTTT
cdr3_aa: CASSPPTMEEAFF
d_call: NA
j_call: TRBJ1-1
clone_size: NA
v_call: TRBV28

cdr3_nt: TGTGCCAGTAGTCCCGACAGAGGATCGGGAGGGGAGACCCAGTACTTC
cdr3_aa: CASSPDRGSGGETQYF
d_call: TRBD2
j_call: TRBJ2-5
clone_size: NA
v_call: TRBV19

cdr3_nt: TGTGCCAGCAGGGAAGCATACAGGGGGCGACACAGTGAGCAGTTCTTC
cdr3_aa: CASREAYRGRHSEQFF
d_call: TRBD1
j_call: TRBJ2-1
clone_size: NA
v_call: TRBV5-4

cdr3_nt: TGTGCCAGCAGTGACCCCCCAGGGGCCATCTCCTACGAGCAGTACTTC
cdr3_aa: CASSDPPGAISYEQYF
d_call: NA
j_call: TRBJ2-7
clone_size: NA
v_call: TRBV2